The entry below describes one T cell receptor beta chain. V lost 1 base to trimming and J lost 1 base, with 8 bases between them. The germline CDR1 and CDR2 sequences are SGHNT and YYREEE (reference sequence). CDR3 size: 15 residues. Libraries were prepared by immunoSEQ multiplex PCR; TCRdb keeps only in-frame clonotypes and omits some of them. Of tens of thousands of clones listed, roughly 80% are singletons. The data were taken from a study of blood T cell repertoires in COVID-19. Study at large: The United States, Italy and Spain provided the acute and convalescent COVID-19 samples.

The chain recombines TRBV5-4 with TRBJ1-4, with D hard to call. The specimen was peripheral blood. This sequence originates from a man older than 75 with active or convalescent COVID-19. The CDR3: CASSLSRGTNEKLFF. For the CDR3, the DNA is TGTGCCAGCAGCTTGAGCCGGGGAACTAATGAAAAACTGTTTTTT.